This TCR beta chain was retrieved from a study of T cells in Graves' hyperthyroidism and ophthalmopathy. Notes on the study in general: With a median lead of about 6.9 months before onset, the model predicted ophthalmopathy.

Thyroid ultrasound, orbital computed tomography, clinical symptoms, and serum thyroxine and TRAb underpinned diagnoses. Cells are PBMCs isolated from about 10 ml of fresh blood. CDR1 SGHRS and CDR2 YFSETQ come from the germline V gene. Trimming stripped 3 bases from V and 3 bases from J, with 10 bases between. This CDR3 spans 13 amino acids. RNA transcripts gave rise to amplified TCR beta CDR3 regions. RT-PCR in the first round (using the HTBI primer set) targeted the TCR CDR3. Using its own MiXCR run on the multiplex PCR reads, TCRdb lists one record per CDR3 protein. This repertoire shows around 600,000 distinct CDR3 sequences, approximately 15% found once; its top ten account for 12%. This clonotype was seen at least ten times. The antigen remains unidentified.

The sample comprised blood. The TCR comes from a woman between 45 and 60 years old with Graves' ophthalmopathy. The chain carries TRBV5-1 and TRBJ2-7; D is possibly TRBD1 (6 bases). The CDR3 DNA sequence: TGCGCCAGCAGCTCGGGACATTTCTACGAGCAGTACTTC. Translated, it gives CASSSGHFYEQYF.